These T cell receptor beta chains were read from a single sample in a study of beta chain features in type 1 diabetes. TCRdb keeps only in-frame clones here, not all; method: immunoSEQ multiplex PCR. The sample includes roughly 330,000 clones, less than 15% of them seen just once. Material for sequencing was naive CD4+ T cells from blood. The receptor source for this set is a young woman with type 1 diabetes. Each CDR3 is given without its conserved first and last residue.

>TRBV15|TRBJ2-5
ATSREGGRETQY
>TRBV2|TRBJ2-2
ASREDRTPGTGELF
>TRBV9|TRBJ2-1
ASSLAGGPFNEQF
>TRBV19|TRBJ1-5
ASSIQGVWSNQPQH
>TRBV27|TRBJ1-2
ASSLGRYYGYT
>TRBV11-2|TRBJ2-1
ASSWEASLNEQF
>TRBV5-1|TRBJ2-1
ASSLTHNNEQF
>TRBV9|TRBJ2-1
ASSVGSGQTRGYNEQF
>TRBV4-1|TRBJ2-5
ASSQQTAVQETQY
>TRBV25-1|TRBJ2-1
ASSEYKTGSEQF
>TRBV5-1|TRBJ1-2
ASSTRQGNSGYT
>TRBV28|TRBJ2-6
ASSLPGAGANVLT
>TRBV2|TRBJ2-2
ASRGLGRNTGELF
>TRBV9|TRBJ2-2
ASSVRLTAGELF
>TRBV5-1|TRBJ1-4
ASSLTGRTFSNEKLF
>TRBV4-2|TRBJ2-1
ASSQVQGQTYNEQF
>TRBV27|TRBJ2-7
ASSGQGAGYEQY
>TRBV11-2|TRBJ2-1
ASSPRLGLAGVHEQF
>TRBV7-2|TRBJ2-5
ASSPGTSGRAGTQY
>TRBV27|TRBJ2-1
ASSGRLRAGKNEQF
>TRBV5-1|TRBJ1-1
ASSRDRIITEAF
>TRBV14|TRBJ1-1
ASSRNMNTEAF
>TRBV28|TRBJ2-7
ASRGTGTLYEQY
>TRBV7-6|TRBJ2-7
ASTSPAAAGKSYEQY
>TRBV5-1|TRBJ1-2
ASSLEGGNYGYT
>TRBV30|TRBJ2-1
ACGINEQF
>TRBV27|TRBJ2-7
ASRAGGSSYEQY
>TRBV30|TRBJ1-1
AWSKWTGEESAF
>TRBV19|TRBJ2-1
ASSIRGTYNEQF
>TRBV19|TRBJ2-5
ASSIGEALGQETQY
>TRBV7-3|TRBJ2-4
ASSLGPPGDIQY
>TRBV14|TRBJ1-1
ASSQVHTGGTEAF
>TRBV5-6|TRBJ1-1
ASRITGHGNTEAF
>TRBV18|TRBJ2-5
ASSPFSREGLETQY
>TRBV5-6|TRBJ2-1
ASSSGTGSSYNEQF
>TRBV7-2|TRBJ1-1
ASSPGSGGTEAF
>TRBV10-3|TRBJ2-1
AISESRLFRGFVYNEQF
>TRBV19|TRBJ1-1
ASSIGGGASEAF
>TRBV30|TRBJ2-5
AWTYAGVRETQY
>TRBV29-1|TRBJ2-7
SACGSSGAYEQY
>TRBV5-1|TRBJ2-3
ASRTSGSTDTQY
>TRBV2|TRBJ1-2
ASSDQVDPYT
>TRBV7-2|TRBJ1-5
ASSLHASAYSNQPQH
>TRBV9|TRBJ2-1
ASSQTSGRDNEQF
>TRBV7-9|TRBJ1-1
ASSLGQGDTEAF
>TRBV5-1|TRBJ2-3
ASSLASGETDTQY
>TRBV6-5|TRBJ1-2
ASSYQGQGRGYT
>TRBV4-3|TRBJ2-1
ASSQVGLADHNEQF
>TRBV7-9|TRBJ2-1
ASSPPTSGRSDEQF
>TRBV19|TRBJ2-5
ASSSGTEETQY
>TRBV7-2|TRBJ2-5
ASSWGTIPGRETQY